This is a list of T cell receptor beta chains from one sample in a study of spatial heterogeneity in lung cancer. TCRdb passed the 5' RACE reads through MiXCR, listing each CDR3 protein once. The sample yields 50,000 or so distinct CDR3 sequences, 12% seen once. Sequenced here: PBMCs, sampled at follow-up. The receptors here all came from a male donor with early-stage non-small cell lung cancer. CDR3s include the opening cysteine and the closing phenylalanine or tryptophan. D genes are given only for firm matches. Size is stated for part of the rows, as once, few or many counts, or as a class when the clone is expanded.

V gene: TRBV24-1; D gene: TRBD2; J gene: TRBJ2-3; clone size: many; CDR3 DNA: TGTGCCACCAGTACCCTTGAGCGGGGAGATACGCAGTATTTT; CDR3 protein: CATSTLERGDTQYF
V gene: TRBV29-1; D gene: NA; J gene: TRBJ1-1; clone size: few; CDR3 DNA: TGCAGCGTTGAGTCTTCCCGGGCTGCTTTCTTT; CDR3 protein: CSVESSRAAFF
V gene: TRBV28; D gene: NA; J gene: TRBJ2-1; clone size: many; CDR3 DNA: TGTGCCAGCAGTCTGGACATCTACAATGAGCAGTTCTTC; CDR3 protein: CASSLDIYNEQFF
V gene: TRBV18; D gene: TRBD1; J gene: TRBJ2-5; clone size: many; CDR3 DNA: TGTGCCAGCTCACCACCTGGACAGGTCCAAGAGACCCAGTACTTC; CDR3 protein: CASSPPGQVQETQYF
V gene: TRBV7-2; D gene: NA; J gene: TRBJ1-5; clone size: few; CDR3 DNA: TGTGCCAGCAGCGCCCCCCCGGCGGGCCGAAATCAGCCCCAGCATTTT; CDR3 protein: CASSAPPAGRNQPQHF
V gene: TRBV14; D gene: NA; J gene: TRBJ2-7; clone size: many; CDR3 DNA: TGTGCCAGCAGCCCCGACAGGTACGAGCAGTACTTC; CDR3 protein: CASSPDRYEQYF
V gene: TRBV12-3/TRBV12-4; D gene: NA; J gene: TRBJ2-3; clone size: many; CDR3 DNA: TGTGCCAGCAGTTTTAGGGACACAGATACGCAGTATTTT; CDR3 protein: CASSFRDTDTQYF
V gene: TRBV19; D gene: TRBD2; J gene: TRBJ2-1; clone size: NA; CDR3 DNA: TGTGCCGGAGGGTTGGGACTAGACAATGAGCAGTTCTTC; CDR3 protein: CAGGLGLDNEQFF
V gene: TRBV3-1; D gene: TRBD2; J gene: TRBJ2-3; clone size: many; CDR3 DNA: TGTGCCAGCAGCCAACTCTTAGCGGGAGTGGAGTATTTT; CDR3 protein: CASSQLLAGVEYF
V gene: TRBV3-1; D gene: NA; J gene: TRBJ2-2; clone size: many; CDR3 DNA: TGTGCCAGCAGCCAGAGCGGCAGGGAGCTGTTTTTT; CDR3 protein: CASSQSGRELFF
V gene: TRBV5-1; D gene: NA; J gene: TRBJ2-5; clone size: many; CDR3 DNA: TGCGCCAGCAGCTTGTCAGTAGGGGAGACCCAGTACTTC; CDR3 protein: CASSLSVGETQYF
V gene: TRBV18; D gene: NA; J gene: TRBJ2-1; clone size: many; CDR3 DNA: TGTGCCAGCTCACCTCGGTCGCGGGCGCAGTTCTTC; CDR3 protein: CASSPRSRAQFF
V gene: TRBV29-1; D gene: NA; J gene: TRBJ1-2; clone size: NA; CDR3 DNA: TGCAGCGTTGAAGTGCAGAAGAGTATCTATGGCTACACCTTC; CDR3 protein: CSVEVQKSIYGYTF
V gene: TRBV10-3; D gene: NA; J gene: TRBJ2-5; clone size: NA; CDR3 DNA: TGTGCCATAGGGGCGGGGTACCAAGAGACCCAGTACTTC; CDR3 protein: CAIGAGYQETQYF
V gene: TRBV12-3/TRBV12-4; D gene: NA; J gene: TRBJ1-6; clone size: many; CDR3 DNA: TGTGCCAGCACGAAGAGGGTTCGTGATTCACCCCTCCACTTT; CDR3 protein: CASTKRVRDSPLHF
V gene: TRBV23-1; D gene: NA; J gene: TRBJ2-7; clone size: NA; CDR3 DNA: TGCGCCAGCAGTGCACAGGCTTATGGATCGGGGGAGCAGTACTTC; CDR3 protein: CASSAQAYGSGEQYF
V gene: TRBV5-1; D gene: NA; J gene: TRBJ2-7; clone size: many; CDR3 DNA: TGCGCCAGCAGCCGCGGCGGGCAGGGTGTTTACGAGCAGTACTTC; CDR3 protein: CASSRGGQGVYEQYF
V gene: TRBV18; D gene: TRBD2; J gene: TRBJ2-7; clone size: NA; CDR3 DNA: TGTGCCAGCTCACCAGGGGTAGCGGGAGACTACGAGCAGTACTTC; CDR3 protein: CASSPGVAGDYEQYF
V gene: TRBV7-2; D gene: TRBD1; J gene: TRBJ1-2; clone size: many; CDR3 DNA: TGTGCCAGCAGACTAACAGGGGGCGATGGCTACACCTTC; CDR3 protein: CASRLTGGDGYTF
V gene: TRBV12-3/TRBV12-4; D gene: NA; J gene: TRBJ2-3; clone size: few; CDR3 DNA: TGTGCCAGCAGTTTCGCGTCAGGAGATACGCAGTATTTT; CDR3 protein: CASSFASGDTQYF
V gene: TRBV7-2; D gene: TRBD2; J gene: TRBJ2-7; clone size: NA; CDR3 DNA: TGTGCCAGCAGCTTAGCGTCCTCGGCTAGCGGGAGGAGGGAGCAGTACTTC; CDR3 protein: CASSLASSASGRREQYF
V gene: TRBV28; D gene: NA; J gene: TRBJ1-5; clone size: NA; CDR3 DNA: TGTGCCAGCAGTTTAATACAGAATCAGCCCCAGCATTTT; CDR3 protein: CASSLIQNQPQHF
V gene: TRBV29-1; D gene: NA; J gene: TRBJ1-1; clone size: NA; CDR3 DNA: TGCAGGGGTGACAGGCGTCAAGACACTGAAGCTTTCTTT; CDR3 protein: CRGDRRQDTEAFF
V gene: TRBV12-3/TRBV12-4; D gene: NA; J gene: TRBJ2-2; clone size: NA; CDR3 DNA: TGTGCCAGCAGTTACCTCGGGGAGCTGTTTTTT; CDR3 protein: CASSYLGELFF
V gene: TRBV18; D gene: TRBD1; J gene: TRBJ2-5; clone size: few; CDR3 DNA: TGTGCCAGCTCACCTGACAGGGCCCAAGAGACCCAGTACTTC; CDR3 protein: CASSPDRAQETQYF
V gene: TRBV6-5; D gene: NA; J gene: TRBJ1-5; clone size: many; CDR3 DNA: TGTGCCAGCGGCTCGAACGGGGCTGGCCAGCCCCAGCATTTT; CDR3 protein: CASGSNGAGQPQHF
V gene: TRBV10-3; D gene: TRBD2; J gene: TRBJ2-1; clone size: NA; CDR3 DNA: TGTGCCATCAGTGAGGGACTAGCGGGAGTGAATGAGCAGTTCTTC; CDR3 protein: CAISEGLAGVNEQFF
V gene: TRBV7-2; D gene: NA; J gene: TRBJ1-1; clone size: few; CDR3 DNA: TGTGCCAGCACCCTATCGGGTTTTGAAGCTTTCTTT; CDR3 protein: CASTLSGFEAFF
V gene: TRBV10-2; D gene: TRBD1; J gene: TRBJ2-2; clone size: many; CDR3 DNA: TGCGCCAGCAGTCATGGGACAGCGAACACCGGGGAGCTGTTTTTT; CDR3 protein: CASSHGTANTGELFF
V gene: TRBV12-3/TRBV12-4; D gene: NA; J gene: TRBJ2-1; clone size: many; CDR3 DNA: TGTGCCAGCAGTTTATCCCTCCGTGAGCAGTTCTTC; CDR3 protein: CASSLSLREQFF
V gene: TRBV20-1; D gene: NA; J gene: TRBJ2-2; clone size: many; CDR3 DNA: TGCAGTGCAGATACCTACACCGGGGAGCTGTTTTTT; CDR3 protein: CSADTYTGELFF
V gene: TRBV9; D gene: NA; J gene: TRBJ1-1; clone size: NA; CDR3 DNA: TGTGCCAGCAGCGTAGGGGACACGGGAATGAACACTGAAGCTTTCTTT; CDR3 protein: CASSVGDTGMNTEAFF
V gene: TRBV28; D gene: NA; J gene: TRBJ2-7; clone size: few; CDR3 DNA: TGTGCCGGTACTTTCTCCTACGAGCAGTACTTC; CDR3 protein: CAGTFSYEQYF
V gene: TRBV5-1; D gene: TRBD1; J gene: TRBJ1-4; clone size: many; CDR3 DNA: TGCGCCAGCAGCAATGGACAGGGGGCGACCGTTTCAACTAATGAAAAACTGTTTTTT; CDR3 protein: CASSNGQGATVSTNEKLFF
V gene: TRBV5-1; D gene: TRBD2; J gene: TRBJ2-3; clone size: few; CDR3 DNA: TGCGCCAGCAGCTTCACTAGCGGGGACAAAACGCAGTATTTT; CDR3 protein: CASSFTSGDKTQYF
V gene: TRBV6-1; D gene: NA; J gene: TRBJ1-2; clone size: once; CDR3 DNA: TGTGCCAGCAGCCGTAGTCCCTATGGCTACACCTTC; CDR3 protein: CASSRSPYGYTF
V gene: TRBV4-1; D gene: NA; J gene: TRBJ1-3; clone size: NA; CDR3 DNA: TGCGCCAGCAGCCAAGACAAGGAAAATGGAAACACCATATATTTT; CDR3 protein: CASSQDKENGNTIYF
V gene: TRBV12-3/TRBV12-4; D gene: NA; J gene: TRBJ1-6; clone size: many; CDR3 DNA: TGTGCCAGCAGTGTACAGAACAATAATTCACCCCTCCACTTT; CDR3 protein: CASSVQNNNSPLHF
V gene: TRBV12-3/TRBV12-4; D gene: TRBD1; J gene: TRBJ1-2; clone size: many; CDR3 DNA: TGTGCCAGCAGTACCGGGACAGGGGGCTCGATTGGCTACACCTTC; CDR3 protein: CASSTGTGGSIGYTF
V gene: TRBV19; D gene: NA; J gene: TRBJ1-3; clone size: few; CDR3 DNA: TGTGCCAGTAGTATCGGACTCCTCTCTGGAAACACCATATATTTT; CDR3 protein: CASSIGLLSGNTIYF
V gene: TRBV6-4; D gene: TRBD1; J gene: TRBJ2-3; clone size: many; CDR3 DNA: TGTGCCAGCAGTGACTCAGAGACAGGGCCAGATACGCAGTATTTT; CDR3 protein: CASSDSETGPDTQYF
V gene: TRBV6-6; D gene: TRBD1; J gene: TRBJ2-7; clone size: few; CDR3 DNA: TGTGCCAGCAGTCCCAGGGGGCGAGACGAGCAGTACTTC; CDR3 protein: CASSPRGRDEQYF